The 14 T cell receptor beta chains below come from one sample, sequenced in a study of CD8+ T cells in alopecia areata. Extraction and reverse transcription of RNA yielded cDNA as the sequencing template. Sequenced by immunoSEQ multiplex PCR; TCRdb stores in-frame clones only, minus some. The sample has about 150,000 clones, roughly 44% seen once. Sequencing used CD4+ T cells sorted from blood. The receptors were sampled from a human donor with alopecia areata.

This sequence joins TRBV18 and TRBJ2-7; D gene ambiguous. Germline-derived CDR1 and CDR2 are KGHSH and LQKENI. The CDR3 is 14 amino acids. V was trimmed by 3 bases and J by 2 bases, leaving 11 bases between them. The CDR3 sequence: CASSPSSGPYEQYF. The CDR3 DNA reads TGTGCCAGCTCACCCAGTTCAGGACCCTACGAGCAGTACTTC.

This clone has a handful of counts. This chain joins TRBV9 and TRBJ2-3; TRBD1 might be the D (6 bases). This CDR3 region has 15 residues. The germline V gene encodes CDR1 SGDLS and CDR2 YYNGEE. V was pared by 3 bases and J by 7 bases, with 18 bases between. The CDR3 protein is CASSATITGKNTQYF. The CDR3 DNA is TGTGCCAGCAGCGCCACAATCACAGGGAAGAATACGCAGTATTTT.

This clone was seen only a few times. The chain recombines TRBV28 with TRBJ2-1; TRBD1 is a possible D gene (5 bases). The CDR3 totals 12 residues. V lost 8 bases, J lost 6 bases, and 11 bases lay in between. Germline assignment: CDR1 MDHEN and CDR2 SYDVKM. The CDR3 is CASSQGGNEQFF. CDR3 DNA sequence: TGTGCCAGCTCCCAGGGTGGCAATGAGCAGTTCTTC.

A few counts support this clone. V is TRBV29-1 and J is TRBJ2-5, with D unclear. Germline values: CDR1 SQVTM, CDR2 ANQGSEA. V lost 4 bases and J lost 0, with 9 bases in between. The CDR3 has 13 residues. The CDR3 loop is CSVVGRYQETQYF. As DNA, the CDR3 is TGCAGCGTTGTTGGACGGTACCAAGAGACCCAGTACTTC.

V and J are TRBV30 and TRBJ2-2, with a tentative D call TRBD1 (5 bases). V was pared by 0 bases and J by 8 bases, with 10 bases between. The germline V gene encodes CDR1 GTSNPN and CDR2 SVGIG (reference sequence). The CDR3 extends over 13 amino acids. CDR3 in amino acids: CAWSVNRLGELFF. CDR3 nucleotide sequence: TGTGCCTGGAGTGTAAACAGGCTAGGGGAGCTGTTTTTT.

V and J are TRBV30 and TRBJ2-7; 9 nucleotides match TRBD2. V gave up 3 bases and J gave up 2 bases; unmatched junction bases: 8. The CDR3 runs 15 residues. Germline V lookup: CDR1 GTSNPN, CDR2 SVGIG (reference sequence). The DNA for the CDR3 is TGTGCCTGGAGAATGACTAGCGGAGACCCCTACGAGCAGTACTTC. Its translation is CAWRMTSGDPYEQYF.

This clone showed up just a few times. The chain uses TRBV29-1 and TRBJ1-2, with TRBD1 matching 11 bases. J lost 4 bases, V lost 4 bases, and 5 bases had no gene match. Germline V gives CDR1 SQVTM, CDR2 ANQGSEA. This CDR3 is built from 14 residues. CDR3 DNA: TGCAGCGTTGTATCGGGACAGGGGGGCTATGGCTACACCTTC. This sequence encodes CSVVSGQGGYGYTF.

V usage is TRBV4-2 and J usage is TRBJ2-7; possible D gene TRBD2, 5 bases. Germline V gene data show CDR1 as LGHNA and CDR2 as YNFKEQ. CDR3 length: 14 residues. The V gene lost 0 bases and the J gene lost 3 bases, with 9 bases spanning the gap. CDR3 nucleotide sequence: TGTGCCAGCAGCCAAGATCCGACTAACTACGAGCAGTACTTC. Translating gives CASSQDPTNYEQYF.

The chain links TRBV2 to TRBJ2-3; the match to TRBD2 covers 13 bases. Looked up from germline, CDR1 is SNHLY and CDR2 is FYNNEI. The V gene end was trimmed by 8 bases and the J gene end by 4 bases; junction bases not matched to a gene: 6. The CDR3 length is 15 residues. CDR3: CASWGLAGPADTQYF. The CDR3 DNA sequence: TGTGCCAGCTGGGGACTAGCGGGGCCGGCAGATACGCAGTATTTT.

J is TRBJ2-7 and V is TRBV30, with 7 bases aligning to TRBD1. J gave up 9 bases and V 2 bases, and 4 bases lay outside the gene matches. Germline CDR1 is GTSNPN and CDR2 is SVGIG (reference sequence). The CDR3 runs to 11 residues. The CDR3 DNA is TGTGCCTGGAGTACAGGGACAGCGCAGTACTTC. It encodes CAWSTGTAQYF.

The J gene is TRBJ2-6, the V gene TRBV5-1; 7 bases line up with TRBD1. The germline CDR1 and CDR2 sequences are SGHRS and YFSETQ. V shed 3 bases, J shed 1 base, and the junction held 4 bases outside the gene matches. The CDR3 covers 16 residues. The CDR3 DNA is TGCGCCAGCAGCTCCCAGACAGGGTCTGGGGCCAACGTCCTGACTTTC. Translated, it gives CASSSQTGSGANVLTF.

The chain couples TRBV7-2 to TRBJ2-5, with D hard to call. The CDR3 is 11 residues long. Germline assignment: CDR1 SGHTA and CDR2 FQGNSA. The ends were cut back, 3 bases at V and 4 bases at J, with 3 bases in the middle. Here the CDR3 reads CASSFIETQYF. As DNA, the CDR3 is TGTGCCAGCAGCTTTATAGAGACCCAGTACTTC.

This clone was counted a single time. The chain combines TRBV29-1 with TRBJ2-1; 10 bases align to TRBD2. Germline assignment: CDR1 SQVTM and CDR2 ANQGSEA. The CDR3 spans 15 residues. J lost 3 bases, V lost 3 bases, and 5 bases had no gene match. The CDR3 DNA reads TGCAGCGTTGACGGTCTAGCGGGAGACTACAATGAGCAGTTCTTC. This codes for CSVDGLAGDYNEQFF.

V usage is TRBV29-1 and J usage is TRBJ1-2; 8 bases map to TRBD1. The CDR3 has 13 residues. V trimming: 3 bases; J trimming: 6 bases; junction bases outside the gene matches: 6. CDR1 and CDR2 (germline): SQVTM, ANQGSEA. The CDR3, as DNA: TGCAGCGTTGAGACAGGGGATAAGGATGGCTACACCTTC. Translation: CSVETGDKDGYTF.